The entry below gives a single T cell receptor beta chain sequence along with its context. What it binds is not known. The PCR employed 60 Vbeta primers together with 13 Jbeta primers. Original analysis: Some 9.9 million shared chains were among some 80 million unique TCR beta chains counted in a later analysis. Data came from immunoSEQ multiplex PCR; TCRdb stores just in-frame clones and leaves some out. The DNA gave D and trimming, while V, J and clone size come from that table. The table shows about 93,000 clones, with 70% to 85% occurring only once. The data belong to a study of cytomegalovirus exposure and HLA in healthy donors. Study-wide results and caveats: Later work found that TCR association rates differed between HLA loci; DRB1 had the most and HLA-C the fewest. Later analysis demonstrated an association between a missense DCLRE1C variant and TCR beta V- and J-gene trimming. The study put around 180 TCR beta chains on its list as cytomegalovirus-associated.

Per the germline V gene, CDR1 is SGHNT and CDR2 is YYREEE (reference sequence). Germline trimming cut 4 bases from V and 1 base from J; bases unmatched to any gene: 7. The CDR3 extends over 16 amino acids. This sequence was found in a man aged 45 to 65 in good health and CMV-seronegative. J is TRBJ2-1 and V is TRBV5-4, with 8 positions matching TRBD2. The specimen sequenced was PBMCs. The CDR3 sequence is CASSRESGSSYNEQFF. The CDR3 DNA is TGTGCCAGCAGCAGGGAAAGCGGGAGTTCCTACAATGAGCAGTTCTTC.